Below are 23 T cell receptor beta chains sequenced from a single sample in a study of neurological immune-mediated disorders. TCRdb fed the 5' RACE reads into MiXCR, producing one record per CDR3 protein. The sample contains over 11,000 distinct CDR3 sequences, approximately 7.7% of which appear only once. Source material: CD8+ T cells from blood. The receptors derive from a woman aged 40 to 50 in good health.

This clonotype was counted ten times or more. The chain uses TRBV4-2 and TRBJ2-2; TRBD2 matches at 9 bases. This CDR3 has 15 amino acids. V gave up 1 base and J gave up 6 bases; unmatched junction bases: 3. Germline V gene lookup returns CDR1 LGHNA and CDR2 YNFKEQ. Written as DNA, the CDR3 is TGTGCCAGCAGCCAAGGGATAGCGGGAGCCGGGGAGCTGTTTTTT. This encodes CASSQGIAGAGELFF.

This clonotype was counted many times. The V and J genes are TRBV4-1 and TRBJ2-7, with 7 positions matching TRBD1. The CDR3 runs to 15 residues. Losses at the gene ends were 4 bases for V and 0 bases for J; bases not matched to a gene: 6. Per germline, CDR1 MGHRA and CDR2 YSYEKL. For the CDR3, the DNA is TGCGCCAGCAGCCTAGCAACAGGGGTCTCCTACGAGCAGTACTTC. Its translation is CASSLATGVSYEQYF.

This clonotype appeared many times. The gene calls are TRBV7-8 and TRBJ2-3; 7 bases fit TRBD2. The CDR3 has 15 amino acids. Germline V CDR1 and CDR2: SGHVS, FQNEAQ. J lost 5 bases, V lost 1 base, and 6 bases had no gene match. The CDR3 DNA follows: TGTGCCAGCAGCTTAGTCGCGGGAGCAGTAGATACGCAGTATTTT. This translates into CASSLVAGAVDTQYF.

This clonotype was recorded at least ten times. The rearrangement links TRBV20-1 to TRBJ2-1; TRBD2 agrees at 8 bases. The V gene's germline CDR1 is DFQATT and CDR2 SNEGSKA (reference sequence). The junction had 10 bases not matched to a gene; V was cut back by 5 bases and J by 4 bases. The CDR3 covers 15 residues. Written as DNA, the CDR3 is TGCAGTGCTCGGCCCTCGGGAGGGCTATACAATGAGCAGTTCTTC. Its protein is CSARPSGGLYNEQFF.

There are many counts of this clonotype. The V and J genes are TRBV12-3 or TRBV12-4 and TRBJ1-5; tentatively, D is TRBD1 (6 bases). The CDR3 length is 15 residues. V dropped 7 bases and J dropped 3 bases, with 16 bases sitting between them. CDR3 in DNA: TGTGCCAGCACCCCGAAGGGGGGTTTCAATCAGCCCCAGCATTTT. Its translation: CASTPKGGFNQPQHF.

Many counts were recorded for this clonotype. The chain has TRBV5-1 and TRBJ2-7; unclear D gene. With 2 bases removed from V and 1 base from J, the gap between germline ends came to 7 bases. CDR3 length equals 13 residues. Per germline, CDR1 SGHRS and CDR2 YFSETQ. In DNA, the CDR3 is TGCGCCAGCAGCTTCGGCTTGTCCTACGAGCAGTACTTC. Its translation: CASSFGLSYEQYF.

There are many counts of this clonotype. V usage is TRBV29-1 and J usage is TRBJ1-4; the match to TRBD1 covers 9 bases. The V gene end was trimmed by 5 bases and the J gene end by 7 bases; junction bases not matched to a gene: 8. Germline CDR1 is SQVTM and CDR2 is ANQGSEA. The CDR3 covers 14 residues. The CDR3 bases are TGCAGCGTTTCAGCCGGGACAGGGAGTGAAAAACTGTTTTTT. It specifies CSVSAGTGSEKLFF.

This clonotype was counted many times. The chain has TRBV2 and TRBJ2-2; TRBD2 aligns across 7 bases. The CDR3 runs to 13 residues. The ends lost 7 bases at V and 7 bases at J; junction bases unmatched: 6. Germline CDR1 reads SNHLY; CDR2 reads FYNNEI. CDR3 coding DNA: TGTGCCAGCATGGCGGGGGACCGCGGGGAGCTGTTTTTT. Encoded protein: CASMAGDRGELFF.

This clonotype showed up many times. V is TRBV11-2 and J is TRBJ1-5, with unresolved D. Trimming stripped 4 bases from V and 4 bases from J, with 5 bases between. Germline V CDR1 and CDR2: SGHAT, FQNNGV. The CDR3 is made up of 12 amino acids. The CDR3 reads CASSSPNQPQHF. The DNA of the CDR3 is TGTGCCAGCAGCTCGCCTAATCAGCCCCAGCATTTT.

In this sample, this clonotype turned up many times. V gene TRBV29-1 combines with J gene TRBJ2-7; maybe TRBD1 (6 bases). The CDR3 loop spans 13 amino acids. V was cut by 5 bases and J by 4 bases, with 15 bases left in between. Germline lookup yields CDR1 SQVTM and CDR2 ANQGSEA. CDR3 loop: CSVFSGQKYEQYF. As DNA, the CDR3 is TGCAGCGTTTTCTCGGGACAAAAATACGAGCAGTACTTC.

This clonotype was counted at least ten times. The chain uses TRBV7-3 and TRBJ1-1, with D maybe TRBD1 (6 bases). This CDR3 has 15 residues. Trimming left V 4 bases short and J 1 base short, with 13 bases between. Germline CDR1 SGHTA, CDR2 FQGTGA. This CDR3 is CASSSEGGPNTEAFF. The DNA for the CDR3 is TGTGCCAGCAGCTCAGAAGGGGGACCGAACACTGAAGCTTTCTTT.

By share, this clonotype ranks as large. The V call is TRBV11-2, the J call TRBJ2-7; TRBD2 agrees at 10 bases. V trimming: 5 bases; J trimming: 1 base; junction bases outside the gene matches: 5. There are 15 residues in the CDR3. Germline CDR1 reads SGHAT; CDR2 reads FQNNGV. The CDR3 region has the DNA TGTGCCAGCAGCACGGGACTAGCGACTTCCTACGAGCAGTACTTC. This codes for CASSTGLATSYEQYF.

This clonotype came up many times. The rearrangement links TRBV2 to TRBJ2-3; D possibly uses TRBD1 or TRBD2 (5 bases each). Per the germline V gene, CDR1 is SNHLY and CDR2 is FYNNEI. This CDR3 contains 12 residues. V shed 11 bases and J shed 4 bases, with 13 bases lying between them. CDR3 sequence (DNA): TGTGCCCCCTCGGGGCAGTCAGATACGCAGTATTTT. This translates into CAPSGQSDTQYF.

This clonotype was observed at least ten times. The genes are TRBV9 and TRBJ2-3, with 11 bases identical to TRBD2. The V and J ends lost 4 bases and 3 bases, in that order; junction bases with no gene match: 16. The CDR3 runs to 19 residues. Germline-derived CDR1 and CDR2 are SGDLS and YYNGEE. The CDR3 is CASSLPGLAGGTGTDTQYF. In DNA, the CDR3 is TGTGCCAGCAGCCTACCGGGGCTAGCGGGGGGCACCGGAACAGATACGCAGTATTTT.

Ten or more counts support this clonotype. V gene TRBV29-1 combines with J gene TRBJ2-7; TRBD1 is a possible D gene (5 bases). The length of the CDR3 is 14 residues. Deletions cut 3 bases from V and 1 base from J, with 13 bases between. Germline V CDR1 and CDR2: SQVTM, ANQGSEA. This chain's CDR3 is CSVEVTGESYEQYF. Written as DNA, the CDR3 is TGCAGCGTTGAGGTTACAGGAGAGTCCTACGAGCAGTACTTC.

This clonotype was detected many times. The V gene is TRBV4-1, the J gene TRBJ1-4; tentatively, D is TRBD1 (6 bases). V was pared by 2 bases and J by 6 bases, with 13 bases between. From germline, CDR1 is MGHRA and CDR2 YSYEKL. The length of the CDR3 is 15 residues. The CDR3 protein is CASSQLDRRDEKLFF. In nucleotides, the CDR3 is TGCGCCAGCAGCCAACTTGACAGGCGGGATGAAAAACTGTTTTTT.

This clonotype came up many times. The V gene is TRBV14, the J gene TRBJ2-1; D call uncertain. This CDR3 comprises 15 residues. The ends were cut back, 2 bases at V and 4 bases at J, with 12 bases in the middle. Germline-derived CDR1 and CDR2 are SGHDN and FVKESK. The CDR3 sequence is CASSQLQARYNEQFF. The CDR3 DNA follows: TGTGCCAGCAGCCAACTCCAGGCCAGGTACAATGAGCAGTTCTTC.

Ten or more counts support this clonotype. The chain carries TRBV5-1 and TRBJ2-1; TRBD2 aligns across 7 bases. This CDR3 has 15 amino acids. Germline lookup yields CDR1 SGHRS and CDR2 YFSETQ. Trimming cost V 0 bases and J 9 bases; bases outside gene matches: 9. In DNA, the CDR3 is TGCGCCAGCAGCTTGGCCTATGACAGCGGGGCTGAGCAGTTCTTC. Protein sequence: CASSLAYDSGAEQFF.

This clonotype was observed a handful of times. V and J are TRBV5-6 and TRBJ1-5, with D perhaps matching TRBD1 (6 bases). This CDR3 has 15 amino acids. Trimming removed 4 bases from V and 3 bases from J, with 14 bases in between. CDR1 is SGHDT, CDR2 YYEEEE, per germline. The CDR3 is CASSVTGRDNQPQHF. As DNA, the CDR3 is TGTGCCAGCAGCGTAACAGGGAGGGACAATCAGCCCCAGCATTTT.

At least ten counts were recorded for this clonotype. The chain carries TRBV2 and TRBJ2-5, with D possibly matching TRBD2 (6 bases). Germline V gene lookup returns CDR1 SNHLY and CDR2 FYNNEI. Deletions cut 4 bases from V and 0 bases from J, with 6 bases between. CDR3 size: 13 residues. The CDR3 sequence is CASSGTNQETQYF. The DNA for the CDR3 is TGTGCCAGCAGTGGGACTAACCAAGAGACCCAGTACTTC. Variable domain in full (rest from reference TRBV2 and TRBJ2-5): EPEVTQTPSHQVTQMGQEVILRCVPISNHLYFYWYRQILGQKVEFLVSFYNNEISEKSEIFDDQFSVERPDGSNFTLKIRSTKLEDSAMYFCASSGTNQETQYFGPGTRLLVL.

The chain links TRBV7-6 to TRBJ2-1; D is unresolved. CDR3 length: 13 amino acids. V lost 0 bases and J lost 6, with 6 bases in between. Per germline, CDR1 SGHVS and CDR2 FNYEAQ. The CDR3 DNA sequence: TGTGCCAGCAGCTTAGCCCCCAGCAATGAGCAGTTCTTC. Its protein product is CASSLAPSNEQFF. Full variable domain (outside the CDR3, taken from reference TRBV7-6 and TRBJ2-1): GAGVSQSPRYKVTKRGQDVALRCDPISGHVSLYWYRQALGQGPEFLTYFNYEAQQDKSGLPNDRFSAERPEGSISTLTIQRTEQRDSAMYRCASSLAPSNEQFFGPGTRLTVL.

This clonotype has at least ten counts. The chain combines TRBV12-3 or TRBV12-4 with TRBJ1-5, with 8 nucleotides matching TRBD1. The CDR3 is 13 amino acids. V lost 6 bases, J lost 5 bases, and 3 bases stayed unmatched. CDR3 sequence (DNA): TGTGCCAGCAGCGGACAGGGTTATCAGCCCCAGCATTTT. Protein: CASSGQGYQPQHF.

This clonotype has ten or more counts. The rearrangement uses TRBV15 and TRBJ2-1; D could derive from TRBD1 or TRBD2 (5 bases each). The CDR3 runs to 12 residues. The germline CDR1 and CDR2 sequences are LNHNV and YYDKDF (reference sequence). Trimming took 8 bases from V and 8 from J, leaving 13 bases between them. CDR3 sequence reads: CATEGRGHEQFF. The CDR3 nucleotides read TGTGCCACCGAAGGACGGGGCCATGAGCAGTTCTTC. Looking up the rest from reference TRBV15 and TRBJ2-1 gives the full variable domain: DAMVIQNPRYQVTQFGKPVTLSCSQTLNHNVMYWYQQKSSQAPKLLFHYYDKDFNNEADTPDNFQSRRPNTSFCFLDIRSPGLGDTAMYLCATEGRGHEQFFGPGTRLTVL.